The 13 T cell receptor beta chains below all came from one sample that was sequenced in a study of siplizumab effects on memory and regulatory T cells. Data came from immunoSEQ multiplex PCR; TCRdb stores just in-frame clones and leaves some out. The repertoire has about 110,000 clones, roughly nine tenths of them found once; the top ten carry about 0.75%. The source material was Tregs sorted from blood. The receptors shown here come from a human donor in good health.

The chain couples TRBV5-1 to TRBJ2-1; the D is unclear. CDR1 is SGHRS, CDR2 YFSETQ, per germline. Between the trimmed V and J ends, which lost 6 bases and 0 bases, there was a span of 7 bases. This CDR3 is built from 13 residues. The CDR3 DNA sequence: TGCGCCAGCAAGGGCGCCTCCTACAATGAGCAGTTCTTC. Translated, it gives CASKGASYNEQFF. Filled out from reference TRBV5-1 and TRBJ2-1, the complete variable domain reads KAGVTQTPRYLIKTRGQQVTLSCSPISGHRSVSWYQQTPGQGLQFLFEYFSETQRNKGNFPGRFSGRQFSNSRSEMNVSTLELGDSALYLCASKGASYNEQFFGPGTRLTVL.

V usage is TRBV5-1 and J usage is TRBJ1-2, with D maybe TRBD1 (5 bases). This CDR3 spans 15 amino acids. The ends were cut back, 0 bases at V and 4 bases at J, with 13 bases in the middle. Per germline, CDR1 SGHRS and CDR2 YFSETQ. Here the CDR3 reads CASSLAPAGSYGYTF. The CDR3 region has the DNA TGCGCCAGCAGCTTGGCCCCGGCAGGGAGCTATGGCTACACCTTC.

The CDR3 here is CASSPIGWQFF. The CDR3 DNA reads TGCGCCAGCAGTCCGATCGGGTGGCAGTTCTTC. The chain couples TRBV10-2 to TRBJ2-1; D gene ambiguous. This CDR3 has 11 amino acids. V lost 5 bases, J lost 12 bases, and 11 bases lay in between. Looked up from germline, CDR1 is WSHSY and CDR2 is SAAADI.

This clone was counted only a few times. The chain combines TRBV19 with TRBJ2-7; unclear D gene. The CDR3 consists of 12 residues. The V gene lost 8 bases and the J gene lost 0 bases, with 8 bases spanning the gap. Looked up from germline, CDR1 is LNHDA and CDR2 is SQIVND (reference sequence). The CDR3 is CASSDNSYEQYF. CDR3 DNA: TGTGCCAGTTCCGACAACTCCTACGAGCAGTACTTC.

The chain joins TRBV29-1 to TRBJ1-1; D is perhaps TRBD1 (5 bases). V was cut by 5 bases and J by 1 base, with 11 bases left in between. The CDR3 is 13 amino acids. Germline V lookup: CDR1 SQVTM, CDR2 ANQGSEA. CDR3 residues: CSVMGRSNTEAFF. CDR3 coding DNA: TGCAGCGTTATGGGACGGTCGAACACTGAAGCTTTCTTT.

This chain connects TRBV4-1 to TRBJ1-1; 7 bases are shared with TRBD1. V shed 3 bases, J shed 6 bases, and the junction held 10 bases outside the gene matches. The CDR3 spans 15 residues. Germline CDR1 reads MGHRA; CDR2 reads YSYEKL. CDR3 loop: CASSHADREGAEAFF. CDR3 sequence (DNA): TGCGCCAGCAGCCATGCCGACAGGGAGGGCGCTGAAGCTTTCTTT.

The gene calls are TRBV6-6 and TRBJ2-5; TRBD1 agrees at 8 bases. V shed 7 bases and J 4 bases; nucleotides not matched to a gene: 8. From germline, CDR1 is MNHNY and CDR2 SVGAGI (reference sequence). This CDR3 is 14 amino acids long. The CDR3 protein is CASMRQGARETQYF. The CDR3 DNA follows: TGTGCCAGCATGCGGCAGGGGGCGAGAGAGACCCAGTACTTC.

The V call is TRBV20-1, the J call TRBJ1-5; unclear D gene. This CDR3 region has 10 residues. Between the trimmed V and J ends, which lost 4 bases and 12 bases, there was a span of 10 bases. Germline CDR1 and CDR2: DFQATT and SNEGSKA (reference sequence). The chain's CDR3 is CSATAGIQHF. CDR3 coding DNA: TGCAGTGCTACCGCCGGGATCCAGCATTTT.

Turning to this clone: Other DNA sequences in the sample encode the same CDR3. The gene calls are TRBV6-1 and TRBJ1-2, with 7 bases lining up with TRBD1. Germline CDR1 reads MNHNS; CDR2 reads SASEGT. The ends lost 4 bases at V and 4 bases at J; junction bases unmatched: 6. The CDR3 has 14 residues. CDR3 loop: CASSGTGTAYGYTF. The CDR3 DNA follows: TGTGCCAGCAGTGGAACCGGGACAGCCTATGGCTACACCTTC.

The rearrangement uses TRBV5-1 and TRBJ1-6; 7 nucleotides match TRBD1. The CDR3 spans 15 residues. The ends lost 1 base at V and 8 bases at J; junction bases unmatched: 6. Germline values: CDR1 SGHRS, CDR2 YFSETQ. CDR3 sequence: CASSLSYTGDSPLHF. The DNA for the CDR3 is TGCGCCAGCAGCTTGAGTTACACAGGGGATTCACCCCTCCACTTT.

CDR3 sequence: CASRTGSPYEQYF. In nucleotides, the CDR3 is TGTGCCAGCAGAACAGGGTCTCCCTACGAGCAGTACTTC. V usage is TRBV6-6 and J usage is TRBJ2-7; possibly TRBD1 for D (6 bases). With 6 bases removed from V and 2 bases from J, the gap between germline ends came to 11 bases. The germline V gene has CDR1 MNHNY and CDR2 SVGAGI (reference sequence). The CDR3 is 13 residues long.

CDR3 bases: TGTGCCAGTAGTATCGTTTTCGGGGGAGCGAACACCGGGGAGCTGTTTTTT. This gives the protein CASSIVFGGANTGELFF. The chain links TRBV19 to TRBJ2-2; TRBD2 might be the D (6 bases). The V gene's germline CDR1 is LNHDA and CDR2 SQIVND (reference sequence). The V and J ends lost 3 bases and 0 bases respectively, with 14 bases between them. The CDR3 contains 17 residues.

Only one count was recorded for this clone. In DNA, the CDR3 is TGTGCCAGCAGCCTAGGGACAGGGAGGGGTGAAAAACTGTTTTTT. Amino acid sequence: CASSLGTGRGEKLFF. This chain joins TRBV7-2 and TRBJ1-4; 9 bases are a match to TRBD1. Per the germline V gene, CDR1 is SGHTA and CDR2 is FQGNSA. CDR3 length: 15 residues. Losses at the gene ends were 5 bases for V and 7 bases for J; bases not matched to a gene: 8.